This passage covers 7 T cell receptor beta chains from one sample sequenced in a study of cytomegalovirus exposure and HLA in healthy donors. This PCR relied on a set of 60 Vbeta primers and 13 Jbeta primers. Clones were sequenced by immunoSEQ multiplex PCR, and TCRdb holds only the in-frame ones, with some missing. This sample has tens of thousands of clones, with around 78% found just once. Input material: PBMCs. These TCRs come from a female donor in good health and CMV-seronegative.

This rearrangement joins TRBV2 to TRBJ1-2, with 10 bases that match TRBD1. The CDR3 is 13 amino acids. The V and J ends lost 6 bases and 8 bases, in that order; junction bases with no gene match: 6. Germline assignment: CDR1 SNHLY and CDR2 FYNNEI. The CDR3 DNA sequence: TGTGCCAGCAGGGAGGACAGGGGGAGAGGCTACACCTTC. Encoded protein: CASREDRGRGYTF.

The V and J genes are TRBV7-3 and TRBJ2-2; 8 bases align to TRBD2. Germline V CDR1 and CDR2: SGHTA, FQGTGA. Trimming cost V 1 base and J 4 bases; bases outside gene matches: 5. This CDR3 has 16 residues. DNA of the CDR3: TGTGCCAGCAGCTTAATCCCTAGCGGGTCCACCGGGGAGCTGTTTTTT. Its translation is CASSLIPSGSTGELFF. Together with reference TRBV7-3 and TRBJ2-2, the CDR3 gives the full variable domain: GAGVSQTPSNKVTEKGKYVELRCDPISGHTALYWYRQSLGQGPEFLIYFQGTGAADDSGLPNDRFFAVRPEGSVSTLKIQRTERGDSAVYLCASSLIPSGSTGELFFGEGSRLTVL.

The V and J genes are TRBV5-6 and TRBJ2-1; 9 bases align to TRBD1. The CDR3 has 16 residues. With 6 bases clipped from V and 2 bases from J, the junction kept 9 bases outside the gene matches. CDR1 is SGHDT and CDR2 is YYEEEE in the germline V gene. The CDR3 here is CASTMTGTGTYNEQFF. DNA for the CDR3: TGTGCCAGCACAATGACCGGGACAGGGACCTACAATGAGCAGTTCTTC.

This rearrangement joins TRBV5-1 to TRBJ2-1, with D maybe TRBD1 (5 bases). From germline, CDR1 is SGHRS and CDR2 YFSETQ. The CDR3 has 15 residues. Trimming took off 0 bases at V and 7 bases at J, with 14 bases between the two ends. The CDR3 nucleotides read TGCGCCAGCAGCTTGGTGGCAGGGTATAAGAATGAGCAGTTCTTC. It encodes CASSLVAGYKNEQFF.

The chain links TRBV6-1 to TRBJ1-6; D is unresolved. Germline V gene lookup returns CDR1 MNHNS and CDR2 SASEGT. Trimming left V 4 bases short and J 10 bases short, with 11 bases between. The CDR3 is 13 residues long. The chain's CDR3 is CASSATVESPLHF. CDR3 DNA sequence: TGTGCCAGCAGTGCCACGGTTGAGTCACCCCTCCACTTT.

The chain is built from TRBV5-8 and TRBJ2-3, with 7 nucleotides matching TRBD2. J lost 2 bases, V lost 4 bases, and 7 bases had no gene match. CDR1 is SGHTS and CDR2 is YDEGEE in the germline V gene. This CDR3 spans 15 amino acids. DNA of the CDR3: TGTGCCAGCAGCCCACCGGGACTACTCACAGATACGCAGTATTTT. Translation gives CASSPPGLLTDTQYF.

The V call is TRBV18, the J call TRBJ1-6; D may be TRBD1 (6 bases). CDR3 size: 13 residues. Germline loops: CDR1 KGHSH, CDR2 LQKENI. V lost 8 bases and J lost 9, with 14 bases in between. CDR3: CASTGQTTSPLHF. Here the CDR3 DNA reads TGTGCCAGCACAGGACAGACTACTTCACCCCTCCACTTT.